The 31 T cell receptor beta chains below come from one sample, sequenced in a study of blood T cells in healthy people across ages. A second PCR of roughly 7 to 11 cycles used a sample-barcoded 5' primer and a J-beta primer mix. Each CDR3 protein gets one entry after TCRdb re-called the 5' RACE reads with MiXCR. The sample includes 600,000 or so distinct CDR3 sequences, roughly 31% of them seen just once. The sequencing input was blood. The receptors derive from a woman over 75 in good health.

This clonotype was counted ten times or more. The CDR3: CSARDHRGDTQYF. CDR3 DNA sequence: TGCAGTGCTAGAGATCACCGCGGAGATACGCAGTATTTT. The chain recombines TRBV20-1 with TRBJ2-3; no clear D. Trimming took off 0 bases at V and 5 bases at J, with 9 bases between the two ends. Germline CDR1 reads DFQATT; CDR2 reads SNEGSKA (reference sequence). The CDR3 is made up of 13 amino acids.

There are many counts of this clonotype. The chain combines TRBV29-1 with TRBJ2-5; no definite D call. Germline CDR1 SQVTM, CDR2 ANQGSEA. Trimming removed 3 bases from V and 2 bases from J, with 7 bases in between. The CDR3 consists of 12 residues. The CDR3 spells CSVDWGQETQYF. In DNA form, the CDR3 reads TGCAGCGTTGATTGGGGTCAAGAGACCCAGTACTTC. Together with reference TRBV29-1 and TRBJ2-5, the CDR3 gives the full variable domain: SAVISQKPSRDICQRGTSLTIQCQVDSQVTMMFWYRQQPGQSLTLIATANQGSEATYESGFVIDKFPISRPNLTFSTLTVSNMSPEDSSIYLCSVDWGQETQYFGPGTRLLVL.

Many counts were recorded for this clonotype. The chain employs TRBV5-1 and TRBJ1-2; 9 nucleotides align to TRBD1. This CDR3 contains 15 residues. Trimming took 0 bases from V and 6 from J; bases not matched to a gene: 6. Germline assignment: CDR1 SGHRS and CDR2 YFSETQ. The DNA for the CDR3 is TGCGCCAGCAGCTTGGAAGGGACAGGGAGGGATGGCTACACCTTC. It translates to CASSLEGTGRDGYTF.

This clonotype has only a few counts. The V call is TRBV11-2, the J call TRBJ2-3; weak D call: TRBD2 (6 bases). V was trimmed by 7 bases and J by 1 base, leaving 12 bases between them. The CDR3 is 14 amino acids. Per germline, CDR1 SGHAT and CDR2 FQNNGV. The CDR3 loop reads CASTMGGGTDTQYF. CDR3 in DNA: TGTGCCAGCACTATGGGGGGAGGCACAGATACGCAGTATTTT.

The chain employs TRBV2 and TRBJ2-1, with 10 bases aligning to TRBD2. Germline values: CDR1 SNHLY, CDR2 FYNNEI. The CDR3 is 13 residues long. J lost 7 bases, V lost 11 bases, and 8 bases had no gene match. CDR3 residues: CAGKSGGANEQFF. The DNA of the CDR3 is TGTGCCGGAAAGAGCGGGGGGGCGAATGAGCAGTTCTTC.

This rearrangement joins TRBV28 to TRBJ2-3, with 12 bases identical to TRBD2. This CDR3 comprises 18 residues. Germline CDR1 is MDHEN and CDR2 is SYDVKM. With V trimmed by 3 bases and J by 2 bases, 9 bases remained unmatched. In DNA form, the CDR3 reads TGTGCCAGCAGTTTCGTCACTAGCGGGGGGTACGACACAGATACGCAGTATTTT. Its translation: CASSFVTSGGYDTDTQYF. The variable domain in full, with the rest retrieved from reference TRBV28 and TRBJ2-3, is DVKVTQSSRYLVKRTGEKVFLECVQDMDHENMFWYRQDPGLGLRLIYFSYDVKMKEKGDIPEGYSVSREKKERFSLILESASTNQTSMYLCASSFVTSGGYDTDTQYFGPGTRLTVL.

This clonotype was observed at least ten times. The chain couples TRBV4-3 to TRBJ1-5; D is undetermined. The V gene's germline CDR1 is LGHNA and CDR2 YSLEER. The CDR3 runs 15 residues. Deletions cut 0 bases from V and 3 bases from J, with 9 bases between. The CDR3 reads CASSQELGSNQPQHF. CDR3 DNA sequence: TGCGCCAGCAGCCAAGAATTGGGGTCCAATCAGCCCCAGCATTTT.

This clonotype was observed a few times. The V gene is TRBV4-2, the J gene TRBJ1-5, with a weak D call TRBD1 (5 bases). V gave up 0 bases and J gave up 11 bases, with 11 bases separating them. From germline, CDR1 is LGHNA and CDR2 YNFKEQ. CDR3 length: 13 residues. The chain's CDR3 is CASSQDRGRSQHF. In nucleotides, the CDR3 is TGTGCCAGCAGCCAAGATCGGGGCAGGTCCCAGCATTTT.

This clonotype was seen a few times. This clone may be a read error of a much larger clone one base away. V is TRBV9 and J is TRBJ2-7; D possibly corresponds to TRBD2 (7 bases). The CDR3 extends over 15 amino acids. The germline V gene encodes CDR1 SGDLS and CDR2 YYNGEE. CDR3: CASRVRGGSSYEQYF. The CDR3 DNA reads TGTGCCAGCCGCGTTAGGGGGGGGTCCTCCTACGAGCAGTACTTC.

This clonotype appeared many times. The chain uses TRBV20-1 and TRBJ2-5; 10 bases map to TRBD1. The CDR3 sequence is 14 residues long. Germline values: CDR1 DFQATT, CDR2 SNEGSKA (reference sequence). J was trimmed by 3 bases and V by 6 bases; bases with no gene match: 7. CDR3 sequence (DNA): TGCAGTGCCGGGATCGGGACAGGGGAAGAGACCCAGTACTTC. Its protein product is CSAGIGTGEETQYF.

This clonotype was seen only a few times. Mismatch with germline at one junction end may stem from a read error. The J gene is TRBJ2-1, the V gene TRBV5-1; the D gene is possibly TRBD2 (7 bases). Per the germline V gene, CDR1 is SGHRS and CDR2 is YFSETQ. The CDR3 length is 15 residues. In DNA form, the CDR3 reads TGCACCAGCAGCTTGGCGGGGGCGCCCTACAATGAGCAGTTCTTC. It specifies CTSSLAGAPYNEQFF.

At least ten counts were recorded for this clonotype. This chain links TRBV7-9 with TRBJ2-5, with D possibly TRBD2 on 5 matching bases. Germline CDR1 SEHNR, CDR2 FQNEAQ (reference sequence). V lost 10 bases and J 4 bases, leaving 16 bases between the germline ends. CDR3 length: 13 amino acids. The CDR3 spells CATAKGSGETQYF. The CDR3 DNA follows: TGTGCCACTGCTAAGGGCAGCGGAGAGACCCAGTACTTC.

In the case of this clonotype: A read error may be the cause here, since a much bigger clone is one base away. The chain has TRBV7-3 and TRBJ2-3, with 9 nucleotides matching TRBD2. Germline assignment: CDR1 SGHTA and CDR2 FQGTGA. The CDR3 length is 15 residues. The CDR3 region is CVSSSLAGSTDTQYF. For the CDR3, the DNA is TGTGTCAGCAGCTCCCTAGCGGGGAGCACAGATACGCAGTATTTT.

This clonotype was seen at least ten times. The chain is built from TRBV10-3 and TRBJ1-5, with 8 bases fitting TRBD1. V gave up 10 bases and J gave up 2 bases; unmatched junction bases: 13. This CDR3 contains 16 residues. Germline CDR1 is ENHRY and CDR2 is SYGVKD. CDR3 loop: CATSGAGGAGNQPQHF. The DNA of the CDR3 is TGTGCCACCTCGGGAGCAGGGGGCGCGGGCAATCAGCCCCAGCATTTT.

This clonotype was counted between two and nine times. The chain links TRBV18 to TRBJ1-1, with D hard to call. The CDR3 loop spans 16 amino acids. V was shortened by 1 base and J by 5 bases, with 17 bases between the two germline ends. The germline V gene has CDR1 KGHSH and CDR2 LQKENI. CDR3 DNA: TGTGCCAGCTCACCACGGGTCACAAACCTGTGGACTGAAGCTTTCTTT. Protein: CASSPRVTNLWTEAFF.

This clonotype was counted ten times or more. This rearrangement joins TRBV25-1 to TRBJ2-3; D is unclear. This CDR3 is 12 amino acids long. Germline values: CDR1 MGHDK, CDR2 SYGVNS. The V end was cut by 4 bases, the J end by 1 base, with 3 bases between. CDR3 DNA sequence: TGTGCCAGCAGTGTAGGCACAGATACGCAGTATTTT. It yields the protein CASSVGTDTQYF.

A few counts support this clonotype. Given a much more abundant clone one base away, this may be a read error. The V and J genes are TRBV20-1 and TRBJ2-1, with TRBD2 matching over 7 bases. This CDR3 comprises 17 residues. Trimming at V came to 0 bases and at J to 13 bases, leaving 21 bases not matched to a gene. Germline lookup yields CDR1 DFQATT and CDR2 SNEGSKA (reference sequence). In nucleotides, the CDR3 is TGCAGTGCTAGAGATCTAAACCGGCGGGGGATCCAAGAGACCCAGTTCTTC. It encodes CSARDLNRRGIQETQFF.

J is TRBJ2-3 and V is TRBV6-6; 7 bases are a match to TRBD1. With V trimmed by 5 bases and J by 8 bases, 16 bases remained unmatched. CDR1 MNHNY and CDR2 SVGAGI come from the germline V gene (reference sequence). The CDR3 spans 16 residues. The CDR3 loop is CASSTAPGQPPGTQYF. CDR3 nucleotides: TGTGCCAGCAGTACCGCACCGGGACAGCCTCCCGGTACGCAGTATTTT.

DNA of the CDR3: TGTGCCAGCAGCCGCGGGACAGGGGGCGAAGATACGCAGTATTTT. Amino acids: CASSRGTGGEDTQYF. The rearrangement links TRBV7-2 to TRBJ2-3, with TRBD1 matching 12 bases. The CDR3 spans 15 residues. CDR1 SGHTA and CDR2 FQGNSA come from the germline V gene. The ends lost 5 bases at V and 5 bases at J; junction bases unmatched: 5.

This clonotype was found many times. The genes are TRBV20-1 and TRBJ2-5, with D maybe TRBD1 (6 bases). Trimming removed 6 bases from V and 5 bases from J, with 25 bases in between. Germline CDR1 and CDR2: DFQATT and SNEGSKA (reference sequence). CDR3 size: 16 residues. CDR3 protein: CSAKGVGPGLVETQYF. As DNA, the CDR3 is TGCAGTGCAAAGGGGGTGGGTCCCGGATTGGTCGAGACCCAGTACTTC.

Comment on this clonotype: The germline gene is not matched at one end of the junction; a read error may be the cause. This sequence joins TRBV20-1 and TRBJ1-2, with D hard to call. The CDR3 is 11 amino acids. Germline V gene sequence: CDR1 DFQATT, CDR2 SNEGSKA (reference sequence). The CDR3: CSVRGSELPSF. The CDR3 coding sequence is TGCAGTGTTAGAGGTTCAGAGCTACCTTCCTTC.

In this sample, this clonotype turned up many times. The chain combines TRBV3-1 with TRBJ1-2; the D gene is possibly TRBD1 (5 bases). Germline lookup yields CDR1 LGHDT and CDR2 YNNKEL (reference sequence). V shed 6 bases and J shed 3 bases, with 14 bases lying between them. This CDR3 is 14 amino acids long. The CDR3 DNA reads TGTGCCAGCAGGCGTCAGGGTCAGGACTATGGCTACACCTTC. Translating it yields CASRRQGQDYGYTF.

This clonotype has more than one count but fewer than ten. The chain employs TRBV5-1 and TRBJ2-3; D may be TRBD2 (6 bases). The germline V and J ends were trimmed by 0 bases and 4 bases, with 9 bases remaining between them. Germline CDR1 and CDR2: SGHRS and YFSETQ. This CDR3 region has 14 residues. CDR3 sequence: CASSLGPGADTQYF. The CDR3 DNA reads TGCGCCAGCAGCTTGGGGCCGGGGGCAGATACGCAGTATTTT.

This clonotype has ten or more counts. V is TRBV12-3 or TRBV12-4 and J is TRBJ1-1; 7 nucleotides line up with TRBD1. This CDR3 contains 14 residues. The J segment lost 1 base and the V segment lost 6 bases, leaving 5 bases of the junction unmatched. The CDR3 region is CASRTGPENTEAFF. The DNA for the CDR3 is TGTGCCAGCAGGACAGGGCCCGAGAACACTGAAGCTTTCTTT.

This clonotype was detected many times. The rearrangement uses TRBV7-2 and TRBJ2-5; 9 positions agree with TRBD2. CDR1 is SGHTA, CDR2 FQGNSA, per germline. With V trimmed by 1 base and J by 1 base, 1 base remained unmatched. CDR3 length equals 15 residues. The CDR3 spells CASSLGRGGQETQYF. DNA for the CDR3: TGTGCCAGCAGCTTAGGGCGGGGGGGCCAAGAGACCCAGTACTTC.

This clonotype was detected many times. The rearrangement uses TRBV21-1 and TRBJ1-2. TRBV21-1 is shown as a pseudogene. This CDR3 region has 13 residues. The CDR3 nucleotides read TGTGCCAGCAGCAAGACCGACTTCGGTGGCTACACCTTC. Its protein product is CASSKTDFGGYTF.

This chain uses TRBV20-1 with TRBJ1-1, with TRBD1 as a possible D gene (5 bases). This CDR3 has 15 residues. Looked up from germline, CDR1 is DFQATT and CDR2 is SNEGSKA (reference sequence). The V gene lost 2 bases and the J gene lost 2 bases, with 15 bases spanning the gap. The CDR3 loop is CSARLVGRINTEAFF. For the CDR3, the DNA is TGCAGTGCTAGATTGGTGGGACGGATAAACACTGAAGCTTTCTTT.

This clonotype was seen at least ten times. This chain links TRBV5-1 with TRBJ2-7; tentatively, D is TRBD2 (6 bases). V was shortened by 5 bases and J by 1 base, with 10 bases between the two germline ends. This CDR3 is built from 13 residues. Germline CDR1 reads SGHRS; CDR2 reads YFSETQ. Here the CDR3 DNA reads TGCGCCAGCAGGGAGGGGCTTTCCTACGAGCAGTACTTC. Protein sequence: CASREGLSYEQYF.

The sample holds many counts of this clonotype. The chain employs TRBV18 and TRBJ1-1, with a tentative D call TRBD1 (5 bases). This CDR3 comprises 13 residues. The germline CDR1 and CDR2 sequences are KGHSH and LQKENI. With 0 bases removed from V and 7 bases from J, the gap between germline ends came to 9 bases. The CDR3 nucleotides read TGTGCCAGCTCACCACCGGCGGGGGATGAAGCTTTCTTT. The encoded protein is CASSPPAGDEAFF. The entire variable domain, with the rest obtained from reference TRBV18 and TRBJ1-1, is as follows: NAGVMQNPRHLVRRRGQEARLRCSPMKGHSHVYWYRQLPEEGLKFMVYLQKENIIDESGMPKERFSAEFPKEGPSILRIQQVVRGDSAAYFCASSPPAGDEAFFGQGTRLTVV.

This clonotype was picked up a small number of times. A much larger clone is a single base away; this may be a read error. The V and J genes are TRBV10-3 and TRBJ2-7; TRBD2 matches 9 bases. From germline, CDR1 is ENHRY and CDR2 SYGVKD. CDR3 length equals 16 residues. CDR3 in amino acids: CAIGESRAGGGYEQYF. Written as DNA, the CDR3 is TGTGCCATCGGTGAGTCGCGAGCGGGGGGCGGGTACGAGCAGTACTTC.

The chain links TRBV7-3 to TRBJ1-2; D gene uncertain. CDR3 length: 13 residues. Germline loops: CDR1 SGHTA, CDR2 FQGTGA. V gave up 1 base and J gave up 8 bases, with 11 bases separating them. DNA for the CDR3: TGTGCCAGCAGCTTAATTGACTTAACAGGCTACACCTTC. Protein sequence: CASSLIDLTGYTF.